This T cell receptor beta chain is from a study of blood T cell repertoires in COVID-19. On the study more broadly: T cells, B-cell-depleted T cells, or PBMCs provided the cDNA or gDNA that served as material.

The CDR3 totals 15 residues. Germline-derived CDR1 and CDR2 are MDHEN and SYDVKM. V lost 10 bases, J lost 1 base, and 9 bases stayed unmatched. Using immunoSEQ multiplex PCR, the repertoire was profiled, and TCRdb retains in-frame clones only, with some absent. The table records some 150,000 clones, approximately 86% of them present only once. This sequence joins TRBV28 and TRBJ2-1; TRBD2 agrees at 8 bases. The sequencing input was peripheral blood. The source is a man between 65 and 85 years old with acute or convalescent COVID-19. CDR3 bases: TGTGCCACCACCTTAGCGGGGAGGTCCTACAATGAGCAGTTCTTC. As protein: CATTLAGRSYNEQFF.